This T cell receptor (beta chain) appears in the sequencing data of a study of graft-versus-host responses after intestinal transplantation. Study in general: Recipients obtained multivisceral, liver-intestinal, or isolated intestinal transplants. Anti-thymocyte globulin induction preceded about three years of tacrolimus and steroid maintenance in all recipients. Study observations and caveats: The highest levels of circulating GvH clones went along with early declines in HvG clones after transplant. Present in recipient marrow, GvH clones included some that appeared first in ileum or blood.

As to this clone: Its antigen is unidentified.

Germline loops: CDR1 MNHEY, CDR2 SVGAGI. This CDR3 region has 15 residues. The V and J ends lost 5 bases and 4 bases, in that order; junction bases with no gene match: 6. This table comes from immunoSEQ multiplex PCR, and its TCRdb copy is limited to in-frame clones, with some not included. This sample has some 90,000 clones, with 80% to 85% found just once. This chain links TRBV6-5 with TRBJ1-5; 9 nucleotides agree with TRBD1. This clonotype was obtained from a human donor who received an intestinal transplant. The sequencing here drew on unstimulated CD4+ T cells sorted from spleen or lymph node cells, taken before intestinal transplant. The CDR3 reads CASSPHRGRNQPQHF. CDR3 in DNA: TGTGCCAGCAGTCCCCACAGGGGGCGAAATCAGCCCCAGCATTTT.